This T cell receptor (beta chain) comes out of a study of CD8 T cells in Susac syndrome. For the study at large: Blood was drawn from patients with Susac syndrome. At that point, they were therapy-naive, on corticosteroids, or on intravenous immunoglobulin alone.

Sequencing of TCR beta was performed on blood CD8+ T cells and on blood CD4+ T cells. Negative isolation was used for CD8+ and CD4+ T cells and FACS enrichment for TEMRA cells. RNA in amounts of roughly 0.5 to 1 ug was reverse transcribed with random hexamers. TCRdb called the immunoSEQ multiplex PCR reads again in MiXCR, with one record for every CDR3 protein. The repertoire consists of roughly 150,000 distinct CDR3 sequences, with more than 90% occurring once and the leading ten covering 0.065% to 0.095%. Germline V CDR1 and CDR2: MNHEY, SVGAGI. J was trimmed by 5 bases and V by 4 bases; bases with no gene match: 11. CDR3 length equals 17 residues.

Sequencing was carried out using CD4+ T cells from PBMCs. V and J are TRBV6-5 and TRBJ2-5, with TRBD2 identical over 12 bases. This sequence originates from a human donor with Susac syndrome. This CDR3 is CASSFLSTSGRVETQYF. The CDR3 nucleotides read TGTGCCAGCAGTTTTTTGTCGACTAGCGGGAGAGTGGAGACCCAGTACTTC.